Listed here is a single T cell receptor (beta chain). TCRdb keeps only in-frame clones here, not all; method: immunoSEQ multiplex PCR. Of 40,000 to 60,000 clones listed, 90% are singletons. This specimen belongs to a study of T cell changes during pregnancy in multiple sclerosis. V dropped 3 bases and J dropped 5 bases, with 15 bases sitting between them. The CDR3 sequence is 15 residues long. CDR1 and CDR2 from the germline V gene are SGHTA and FQGTGA. The V and J genes are TRBV7-3 and TRBJ2-3, with D tentatively TRBD2 (6 bases). The sample consisted of peripheral blood, taken in the first trimester of pregnancy. The TCR was taken from a female donor in good health, enrolled as a control in a pregnancy study. CDR3 amino acids: CASSLRLGVGDTQYF. The CDR3 DNA sequence: TGTGCCAGCAGCTTGAGACTAGGAGTAGGAGATACGCAGTATTTT.